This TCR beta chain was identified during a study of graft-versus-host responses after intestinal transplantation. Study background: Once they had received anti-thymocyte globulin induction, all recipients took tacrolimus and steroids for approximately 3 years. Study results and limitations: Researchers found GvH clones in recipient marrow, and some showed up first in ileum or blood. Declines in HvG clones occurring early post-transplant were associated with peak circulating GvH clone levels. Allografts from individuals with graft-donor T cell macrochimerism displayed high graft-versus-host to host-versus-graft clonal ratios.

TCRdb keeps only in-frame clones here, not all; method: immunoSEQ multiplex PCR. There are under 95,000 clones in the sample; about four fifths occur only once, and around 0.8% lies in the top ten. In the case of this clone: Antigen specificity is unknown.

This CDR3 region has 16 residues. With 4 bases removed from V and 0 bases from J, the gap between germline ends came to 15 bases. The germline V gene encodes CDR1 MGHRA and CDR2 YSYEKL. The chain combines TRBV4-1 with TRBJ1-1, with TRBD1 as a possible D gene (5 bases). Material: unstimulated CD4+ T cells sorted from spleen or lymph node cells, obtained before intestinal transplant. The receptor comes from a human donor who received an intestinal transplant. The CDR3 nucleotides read TGCGCCAGCAGCCGAGGACACCCCCTCATGAACACTGAAGCTTTCTTT. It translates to CASSRGHPLMNTEAFF.